This TCR beta chain was captured by sequencing in a study of regulatory T cells in long-lasting Graves disease. Sample time point: persistent/refractory GD, antithyroid drugs over 5 years with positive TRAb. There was RNA extracted from PBMCs, and the TCR library was made from it. Assembly of TCR beta libraries relied on iRepertoire HTBI primers together with Arm-PCR of CDR3 regions. TCRdb processed the multiplex PCR reads anew with MiXCR; each CDR3 protein has one entry. The table has about 310,000 distinct CDR3 sequences, approximately 20% seen once. CDR3 size: 11 residues. Trimming cost V 6 bases and J 11 bases, with 11 bases left between them.

The chain has TRBV12-3 or TRBV12-4 and TRBJ2-1, with D unresolved. This TCR came from a female donor with Graves disease. The sample here was peripheral blood mononuclear cells (PBMCs), taken when the disease was refractory, from a patient treated with antithyroid drugs. The CDR3 region is CASSPGPQQFF. DNA for the CDR3: TGTGCCAGCAGCCCCGGGCCTCAGCAGTTCTTC.